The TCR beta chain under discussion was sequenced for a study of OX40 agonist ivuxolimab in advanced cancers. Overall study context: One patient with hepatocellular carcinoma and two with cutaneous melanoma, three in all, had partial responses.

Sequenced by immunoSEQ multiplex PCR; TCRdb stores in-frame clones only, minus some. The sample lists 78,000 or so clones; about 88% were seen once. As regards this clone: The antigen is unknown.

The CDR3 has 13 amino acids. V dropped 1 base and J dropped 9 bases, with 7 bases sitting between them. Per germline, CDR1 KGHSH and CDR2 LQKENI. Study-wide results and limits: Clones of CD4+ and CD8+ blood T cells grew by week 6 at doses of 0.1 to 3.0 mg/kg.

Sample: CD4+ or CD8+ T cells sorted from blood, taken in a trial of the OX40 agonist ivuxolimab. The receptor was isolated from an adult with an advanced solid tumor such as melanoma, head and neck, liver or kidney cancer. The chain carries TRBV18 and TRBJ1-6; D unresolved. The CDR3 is CASSPQELSPLHF. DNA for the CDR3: TGTGCCAGCTCACCACAAGAACTTTCACCCCTCCACTTT.